These 10 T cell receptor beta chains were sequenced from one sample in a study of blood T cell repertoires in COVID-19. The assay was immunoSEQ multiplex PCR, and TCRdb's table has in-frame clones only and misses some. The sample lists over 25,000 clones; roughly 86% were seen once. Sequencing was done on a sample of peripheral blood. The receptors derive from a human donor in a cohort sampled during active COVID-19. The donor label of this sample is uncertain.

The gene calls are TRBV5-4 and TRBJ2-5; TRBD1 agrees at 7 bases. The ends lost 4 bases at V and 5 bases at J; junction bases unmatched: 5. This CDR3 is built from 13 residues. CDR1 is SGHNT, CDR2 YYREEE, per germline (reference sequence). The DNA for the CDR3 is TGTGCCAGCAGCGAAACAGGGGTTGAGACCCAGTACTTC. It encodes CASSETGVETQYF.

The chain employs TRBV3-1 (or the pseudogene TRBV3-2) and TRBJ1-5; D not certain. CDR3 length equals 13 residues. From germline, CDR1 is LGHDT and CDR2 YNNKEL (reference sequence). Trimming pared 1 base from V and 7 bases from J, leaving 8 bases between. This CDR3 reads CASSQGGEQPQHF. The DNA for the CDR3 is TGTGCCAGCAGCCAAGGTGGGGAGCAGCCCCAGCATTTT.

With respect to this clone: The sample holds other DNA sequences that translate to the same CDR3. The chain combines TRBV19 with TRBJ1-2; D gene ambiguous. Germline V CDR1 and CDR2: LNHDA, SQIVND (reference sequence). The length of the CDR3 is 13 residues. Trimming stripped 6 bases from V and 0 bases from J, with 8 bases between. The CDR3 sequence: CASSSQSNYGYTF. CDR3 bases: TGTGCCAGTAGCTCACAATCTAACTATGGCTACACCTTC.

In this sample, this clone turned up once. The J gene is TRBJ1-3, the V gene TRBV9; D unclear. The V end was cut by 3 bases, the J end by 0 bases, with 13 bases between. Germline-derived CDR1 and CDR2 are SGDLS and YYNGEE. The CDR3 has 16 residues. CDR3 in DNA: TGTGCCAGCAGCGCAGGTTTATCTCTCTCTGGAAACACCATATATTTT. It encodes CASSAGLSLSGNTIYF.

The chain is built from TRBV12-3 or TRBV12-4 and TRBJ1-2; 8 positions match TRBD1. Unmatched junction bases numbered 4, after V lost 7 bases and J lost 3 bases. The CDR3 runs to 13 residues. The CDR3 sequence is CASTTGVYYGYTF. CDR3 nucleotides: TGTGCCAGCACGACAGGGGTATACTATGGCTACACCTTC.

In this sample, this clone turned up once. The chain is built from TRBV3-1 (or the pseudogene TRBV3-2) and TRBJ2-7, with 7 bases that match TRBD1. V lost 3 bases and J lost 6; bases outside the gene matches: 5. Germline V lookup: CDR1 LGHDT, CDR2 YNNKEL (reference sequence). The CDR3 is made up of 13 amino acids. CDR3 region: CASSHPDRAEQYF. CDR3 nucleotide sequence: TGTGCCAGCAGCCACCCCGACAGGGCCGAGCAGTACTTC.

In its sample, this clone was seen once. The rearrangement uses TRBV28 and TRBJ1-2; D may be TRBD1 (5 bases). The CDR3 runs to 13 residues. Per the germline V gene, CDR1 is MDHEN and CDR2 is SYDVKM. Deletions cut 6 bases from V and 1 base from J, with 9 bases between. As DNA, the CDR3 is TGTGCCAGCAGCCGCGACAGTAACTATGGCTACACCTTC. It translates to CASSRDSNYGYTF.

The chain is built from TRBV5-4 and TRBJ1-2; D unresolved. V was clipped by 4 bases and J by 5 bases, with 21 bases between them. From germline, CDR1 is SGHNT and CDR2 YYREEE (reference sequence). The CDR3 runs 16 residues. CDR3 region: CASSLRMADLGYGYTF. The CDR3 DNA sequence: TGTGCCAGCAGCCTGAGGATGGCGGACTTGGGGTATGGCTACACCTTC.

V gene TRBV5-5 combines with J gene TRBJ1-5, with D perhaps TRBD1 (6 bases). The germline V gene has CDR1 SGHKS and CDR2 YYEKEE (reference sequence). The CDR3 length is 15 residues. Trimming stripped 4 bases from V and 4 bases from J, with 15 bases between. The CDR3 is CASSGGATMNQPQHF. The CDR3 DNA reads TGTGCCAGCAGCGGGGGGGCGACGATGAATCAGCCCCAGCATTTT.

The sample holds a few counts of this clone. In DNA, the CDR3 is TGTGCCAGCACCCGAGGCTTCCCGAACACCGGGGAGCTGTTTTTT. This codes for CASTRGFPNTGELFF. V is TRBV7-6 and J is TRBJ2-2; D not certain. CDR1 is SGHVS, CDR2 FNYEAQ, per germline. The CDR3 is made up of 15 amino acids. V lost 7 bases and J lost 0, with 12 bases in between.